The 3 T cell receptor beta chains below come from one sample, sequenced in a study of response to subunit inactivated influenza vaccine. TCRdb re-called the RT-PCR reads through MiXCR, storing one row per CDR3 protein. The table shows about 650,000 distinct CDR3 sequences, with 15% to 18% occurring only once. Sequences were derived from PBMCs from blood, sampled about 11 days after vaccination. These receptor sequences come from a man aged 50-59 years who received an inactivated influenza vaccine.

This clonotype appeared once. This clone may be a read error of a much larger clone one base away. This chain joins TRBV10-3 and TRBJ2-3; either TRBD1 or TRBD2 may supply D (5 bases each). CDR1 is ENHRY and CDR2 is SYGVKD in the germline V gene. The CDR3 consists of 14 residues. The CDR3 spells CAISESTVGATQSF. CDR3 DNA sequence: TGTGCCATCAGTGAGTCGACGGTCGGGGCTACGCAGTCTTTT.

This clonotype has only one observation. The J gene is TRBJ2-5, the V gene TRBV24-1; D unresolved. Trimming removed 10 bases from V and 4 bases from J, with 15 bases in between. The length of the CDR3 is 13 residues. CDR1 is KGHDR and CDR2 is SFDVKD in the germline V gene. CDR3: CATGVGSTETQYF. CDR3 nucleotide sequence: TGTGCCACTGGGGTGGGCAGCACAGAGACCCAGTACTTC.

This clonotype came up a few times. This chain joins TRBV12-3 or TRBV12-4 and TRBJ2-1, with TRBD2 identical over 9 bases. Trimming at V came to 1 base and at J to 4 bases, leaving 2 bases not matched to a gene. This CDR3 has 15 amino acids. The CDR3 protein is CASSLVSGGYNEQFF. As DNA, the CDR3 is TGTGCCAGCAGTTTAGTTAGCGGGGGATACAATGAGCAGTTCTTC.